Included here is one T cell receptor (beta chain) sequence, with context. Antigen specificity is unknown. The CDR3 totals 12 residues. Between the trimmed V and J ends, which lost 6 bases and 2 bases, there was a span of 5 bases. Germline V lookup: CDR1 MNHEY, CDR2 SMNVEV (reference sequence). The data originate from a study of post-analysis software for immune sequencing data. Unique molecular identifiers had been added to the TCR beta cDNA libraries. TCRdb itself ran the PCR reads through MiXCR, one entry per CDR3 protein. The sample consists of around 700,000 distinct CDR3 sequences, around 64% of them appearing once. Regarding the study as a whole: Five or six TRBV segments were more frequent in patients than controls; TRBV5-6, TRBV5-1 and TRBV20-1 belonged to this group.

The chain carries TRBV27 and TRBJ1-5; no definite D call. This TCR derives from a girl aged 2 to 10 with multiple sclerosis. What was sequenced was blood. CDR3 in amino acids: CASRIGNQPQHF. CDR3 bases: TGTGCCAGCAGAATTGGCAATCAGCCCCAGCATTTT.